These 12 T cell receptor beta chains were all obtained from the same sample, sequenced in a study of T cells after yellow fever vaccination. Each CDR3 protein is one row after TCRdb ran MiXCR on the 5' RACE reads. The sample has 150,000 to 200,000 distinct CDR3 sequences, approximately 10% seen once. Source: CD8+ T cells sorted from PBMCs, taken 15 days after the yellow fever booster vaccination. Receptor source: a man between 18 and 35 years old who received the YFV17D yellow fever vaccine.

This clonotype was seen a handful of times. The genes are TRBV6-6 and TRBJ2-5, with D perhaps matching TRBD1 (6 bases). Trimming removed 2 bases at V and 1 base at J, with 8 bases between. The germline gives CDR1 MNHNY, CDR2 SVGAGI (reference sequence). The CDR3 is 14 residues long. CDR3 sequence: CASSYTGIQETQYF. The CDR3 nucleotides read TGTGCCAGCAGTTACACAGGGATCCAAGAGACCCAGTACTTC.

In regard to this clonotype: One junction end does not reproduce the germline sequence, and a read error may be involved. The chain is built from TRBV7-7 and TRBJ1-4, with TRBD1 identical over 9 bases. CDR3 length equals 16 residues. From germline, CDR1 is SSHAT and CDR2 FNYEAQ (reference sequence). The chain's CDR3 is CASSLGQGLTNEKLFF. The DNA of the CDR3 is TGTGCTAGCAGCTTAGGACAGGGGCTAACTAATGAAAAACTGTTTTTT.

The chain couples TRBV25-1 to TRBJ1-3, with D possibly being TRBD1 (5 bases). The CDR3 extends over 15 amino acids. Germline V lookup: CDR1 MGHDK, CDR2 SYGVNS. Trimming removed 1 base at V and 4 bases at J, with 11 bases between. DNA for the CDR3: TGTGCCAGCAGTGAATCGGGGGTTAGGGGAAACACCATATATTTT. It yields the protein CASSESGVRGNTIYF.

The V gene is TRBV20-1, the J gene TRBJ2-6; perhaps TRBD2 as D (6 bases). The CDR3 is made up of 16 amino acids. The germline V gene encodes CDR1 DFQATT and CDR2 SNEGSKA (reference sequence). V lost 6 bases and J lost 4, with 19 bases in between. The CDR3 region has the DNA TGCAGTGCCAGGAGGGTGAAGGGGTCAGGGGCCAACGTCCTGACTTTC. Translating gives CSARRVKGSGANVLTF.

This clonotype was recorded a few times. The chain recombines TRBV20-1 with TRBJ2-1; 13 bases line up with TRBD2. V trimming: 3 bases; J trimming: 0 bases; junction bases outside the gene matches: 14. CDR3 length: 20 residues. From germline, CDR1 is DFQATT and CDR2 SNEGSKA (reference sequence). The CDR3 DNA reads TGCAGTGCTAGCCCCAACCGACTAGCGGGGGGACCTAGCTCCTACAATGAGCAGTTCTTC. It yields the protein CSASPNRLAGGPSSYNEQFF.

The J gene is TRBJ2-7, the V gene TRBV5-1; D is unclear. The CDR3 is 12 residues long. V was trimmed by 1 base and J by 6 bases, leaving 8 bases between them. The germline gives CDR1 SGHRS, CDR2 YFSETQ. CDR3 residues: CASSLMPGEQYF. The CDR3, as DNA: TGCGCCAGCAGCTTGATGCCAGGCGAGCAGTACTTC.

This clonotype showed up just a few times. The chain employs TRBV20-1 and TRBJ2-7; D gene ambiguous. V was pared by 3 bases and J by 3 bases, with 12 bases between. CDR3 length equals 13 residues. Germline values: CDR1 DFQATT, CDR2 SNEGSKA (reference sequence). In DNA form, the CDR3 reads TGCAGTGCTAGTGGAGCGAATAGCTACGAGCAGTACTTC. This codes for CSASGANSYEQYF.

This clonotype was detected many times. The CDR3 nucleotides read TGTGCCAGCAGCCACCGGGATCAGGGGTACGAGCAGTACTTC. Its translation: CASSHRDQGYEQYF. The V gene is TRBV5-8, the J gene TRBJ2-7, with D perhaps TRBD1 (6 bases). Germline V CDR1 and CDR2: SGHTS, YDEGEE. The CDR3 consists of 14 residues. V was pared by 4 bases and J by 4 bases, with 15 bases between.

This clonotype was counted ten times or more. The chain carries TRBV7-6 and TRBJ1-5; D is possibly TRBD1 (5 bases). This CDR3 contains 13 residues. V gave up 5 bases and J gave up 7 bases, with 12 bases separating them. The germline V gene has CDR1 SGHVS and CDR2 FNYEAQ. The CDR3 loop reads CASSPGFMQPQHF. In DNA form, the CDR3 reads TGTGCCAGCAGCCCAGGGTTTATGCAGCCCCAGCATTTT.

The chain carries TRBV20-1 and TRBJ2-7; D is uncertain. CDR1 and CDR2 (germline): DFQATT, SNEGSKA (reference sequence). V was shortened by 0 bases and J by 2 bases, with 11 bases between the two germline ends. The CDR3 length is 14 residues. The CDR3 nucleotides read TGCAGTGCTAGAGATAGTGCGGAAGCCTACGAGCAGTACTTC. Amino acid sequence: CSARDSAEAYEQYF.

V gene TRBV4-1 combines with J gene TRBJ1-2; D is uncertain. The CDR3 is 14 amino acids. Trimming shortened V by 0 bases and J by 0 bases, and 5 bases separated the two germline ends. Germline V gene lookup returns CDR1 MGHRA and CDR2 YSYEKL. CDR3 nucleotides: TGCGCCAGCAGCCAAGAACCGGCTAACTATGGCTACACCTTC. This gives the protein CASSQEPANYGYTF.

This clonotype has a handful of counts. The chain is built from TRBV3-1 and TRBJ2-5; maybe TRBD2 (6 bases). Trimming pared 4 bases from V and 2 bases from J, leaving 14 bases between. Germline V gives CDR1 LGHDT, CDR2 YNNKEL (reference sequence). The CDR3 extends over 15 amino acids. For the CDR3, the DNA is TGTGCCAGCAGCCCAGGGAGGCTATTTCAAGAGACCCAGTACTTC. This gives the protein CASSPGRLFQETQYF.